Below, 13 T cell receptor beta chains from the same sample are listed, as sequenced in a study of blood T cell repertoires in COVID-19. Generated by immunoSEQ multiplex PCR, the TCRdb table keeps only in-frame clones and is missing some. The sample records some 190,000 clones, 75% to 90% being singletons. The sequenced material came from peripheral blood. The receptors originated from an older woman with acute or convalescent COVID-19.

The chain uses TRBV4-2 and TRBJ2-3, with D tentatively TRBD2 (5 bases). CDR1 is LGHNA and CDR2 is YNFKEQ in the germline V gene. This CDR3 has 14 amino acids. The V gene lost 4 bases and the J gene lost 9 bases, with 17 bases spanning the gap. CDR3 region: CASSPSSGEGTQYF. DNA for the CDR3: TGTGCCAGCAGCCCTTCCTCTGGAGAGGGAACGCAGTATTTT.

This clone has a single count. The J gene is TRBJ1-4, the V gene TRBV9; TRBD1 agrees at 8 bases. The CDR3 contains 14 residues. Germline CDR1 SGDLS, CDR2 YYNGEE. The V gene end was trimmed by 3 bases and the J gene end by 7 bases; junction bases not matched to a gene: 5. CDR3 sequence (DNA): TGTGCCAGCAGCGCCCGGGACAGGTTTGAAAAACTGTTTTTT. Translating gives CASSARDRFEKLFF.

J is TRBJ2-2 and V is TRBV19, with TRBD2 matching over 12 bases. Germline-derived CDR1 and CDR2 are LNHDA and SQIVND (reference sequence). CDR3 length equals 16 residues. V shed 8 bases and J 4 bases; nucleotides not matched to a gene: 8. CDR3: CASCPSGRAATGELFF. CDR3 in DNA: TGTGCCAGTTGCCCTAGCGGGAGGGCCGCCACCGGGGAGCTGTTTTTT.

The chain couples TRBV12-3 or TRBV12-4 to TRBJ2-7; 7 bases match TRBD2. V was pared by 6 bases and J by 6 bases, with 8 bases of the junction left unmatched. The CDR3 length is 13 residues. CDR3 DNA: TGTGCCAGCAGACAAGGACTAGTTTCCGAGCAGTACTTC. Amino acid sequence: CASRQGLVSEQYF.

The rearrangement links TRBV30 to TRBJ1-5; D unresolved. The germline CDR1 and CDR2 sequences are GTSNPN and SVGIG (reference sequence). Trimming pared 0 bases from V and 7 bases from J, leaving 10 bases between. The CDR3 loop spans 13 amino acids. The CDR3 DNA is TGTGCCTGGAGTGTACTAGGAAACCAGCCCCAGCATTTT. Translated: CAWSVLGNQPQHF.

CDR3 nucleotide sequence: TGTGCCAGCAGTTTCCGACATCCGGGGGGTGGAAGCTACACCTTC. Translating gives CASSFRHPGGGSYTF. The gene calls are TRBV28 and TRBJ1-2, with D tentatively TRBD1 (5 bases). The germline V and J ends were trimmed by 3 bases and 9 bases, with 20 bases remaining between them. The CDR3 spans 15 residues. Per germline, CDR1 MDHEN and CDR2 SYDVKM.

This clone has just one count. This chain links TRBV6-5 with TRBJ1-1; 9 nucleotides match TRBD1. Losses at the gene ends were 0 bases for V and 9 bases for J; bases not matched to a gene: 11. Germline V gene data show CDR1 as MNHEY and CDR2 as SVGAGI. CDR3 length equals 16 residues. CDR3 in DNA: TGTGCCAGCAGTTACTCGGGAACAGGGGGCTCCCGACAAGCTTTCTTT. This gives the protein CASSYSGTGGSRQAFF.

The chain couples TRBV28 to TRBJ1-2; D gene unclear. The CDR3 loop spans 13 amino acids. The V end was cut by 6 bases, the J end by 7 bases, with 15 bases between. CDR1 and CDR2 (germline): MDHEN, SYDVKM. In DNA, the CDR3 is TGTGCCAGCAGCTCCGGGAGATCGGGTGGCTACACCTTC. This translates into CASSSGRSGGYTF.

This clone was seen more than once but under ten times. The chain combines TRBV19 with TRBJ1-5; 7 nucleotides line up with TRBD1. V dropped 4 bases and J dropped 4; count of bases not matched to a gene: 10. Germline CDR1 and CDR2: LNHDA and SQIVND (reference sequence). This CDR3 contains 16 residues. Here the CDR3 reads CASSTYASGGNQPQHF. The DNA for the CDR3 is TGTGCCAGTAGTACCTATGCTTCAGGGGGTAATCAGCCCCAGCATTTT.

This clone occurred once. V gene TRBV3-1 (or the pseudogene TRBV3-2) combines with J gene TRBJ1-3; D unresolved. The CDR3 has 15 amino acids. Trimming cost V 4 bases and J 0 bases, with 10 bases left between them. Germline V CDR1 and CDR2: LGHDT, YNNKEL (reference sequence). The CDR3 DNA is TGTGCCAGCAGCCCATCAGAAACCTCTGGAAACACCATATATTTT. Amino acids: CASSPSETSGNTIYF.

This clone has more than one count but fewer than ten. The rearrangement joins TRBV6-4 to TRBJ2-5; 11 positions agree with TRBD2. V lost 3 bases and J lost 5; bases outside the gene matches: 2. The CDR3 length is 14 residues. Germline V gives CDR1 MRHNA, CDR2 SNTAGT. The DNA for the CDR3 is TGTGCCAGCAGTGAGTGGACTAGCGGGGAGACCCAGTACTTC. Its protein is CASSEWTSGETQYF.

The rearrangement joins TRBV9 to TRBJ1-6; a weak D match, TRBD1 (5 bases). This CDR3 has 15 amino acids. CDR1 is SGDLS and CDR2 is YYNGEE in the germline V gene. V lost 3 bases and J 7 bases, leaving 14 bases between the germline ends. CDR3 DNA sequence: TGTGCCAGCAGCGGCCATTTGGGGCAGAATTCACCCCTCCACTTT. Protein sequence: CASSGHLGQNSPLHF.

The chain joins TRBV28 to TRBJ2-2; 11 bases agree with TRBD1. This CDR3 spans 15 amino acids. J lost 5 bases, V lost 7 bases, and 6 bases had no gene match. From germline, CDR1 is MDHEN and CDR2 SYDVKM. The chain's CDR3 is CASTWGQGVTGELFF. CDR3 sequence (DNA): TGTGCCAGCACCTGGGGACAGGGGGTTACCGGGGAGCTGTTTTTT.